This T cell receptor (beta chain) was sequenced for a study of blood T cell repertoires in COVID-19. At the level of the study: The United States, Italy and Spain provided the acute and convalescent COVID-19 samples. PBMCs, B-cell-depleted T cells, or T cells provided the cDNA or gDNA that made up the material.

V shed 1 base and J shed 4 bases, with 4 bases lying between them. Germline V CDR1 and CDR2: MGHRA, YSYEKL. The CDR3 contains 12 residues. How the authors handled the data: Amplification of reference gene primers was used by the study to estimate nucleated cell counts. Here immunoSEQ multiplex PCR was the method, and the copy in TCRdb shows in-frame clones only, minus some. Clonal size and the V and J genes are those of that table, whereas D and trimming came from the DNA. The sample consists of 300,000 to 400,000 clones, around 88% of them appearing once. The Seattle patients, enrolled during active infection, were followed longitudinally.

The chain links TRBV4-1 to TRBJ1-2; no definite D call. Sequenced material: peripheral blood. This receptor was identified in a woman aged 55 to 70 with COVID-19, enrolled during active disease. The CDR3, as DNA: TGCGCCAGCAGCCAAGGGGCCTATGGCTACACCTTC. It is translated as CASSQGAYGYTF.